This T cell receptor (beta chain) was profiled in a study of T cells after yellow fever vaccination. Study findings and constraints: Only a small proportion of the clonotypes turned up in both the CD4 and the CD8 compartments, likely arising from convergent recombination.

This clonotype was detected many times. Its specificity is not known. One entry per CDR3 protein, called by TCRdb with MiXCR from the 5' RACE reads. The repertoire holds some 97,000 distinct CDR3 sequences, with 5.8% as singletons. Source: CD8+ T cells sorted from PBMCs, taken 10 days after the yellow fever booster vaccination. The TCR originated in a man between 18 and 29 years old who received the YFV17D yellow fever vaccine.

DNA of the CDR3: TGTGCCAGCAGCCCTAGCGTTTCCTACAATGAGCAGTTCTTC. As protein: CASSPSVSYNEQFF. The chain is built from TRBV4-2 and TRBJ2-1, with a possible D match to TRBD2 (6 bases). CDR1 is LGHNA and CDR2 is YNFKEQ in the germline V gene. The CDR3 contains 14 residues. Trimming removed 4 bases from V and 1 base from J, with 8 bases in between.